The clone carrying this T cell receptor beta chain appeared a single time. What it binds is unknown. The source of the sample is a study of OX40 agonist ivuxolimab in advanced cancers. Study-wide results and limits: Expanded clones were, on average, more numerous among CD8+ T cells than CD4+.

Trimming removed 3 bases from V and 6 bases from J, with 9 bases in between. The CDR3 extends over 12 amino acids. Germline CDR1 and CDR2: SEHNR and FQNEAQ (reference sequence). Profiled with immunoSEQ multiplex PCR; TCRdb holds only in-frame clones, not every one. The data show fewer than 35,000 clones, approximately 89% seen once. At baseline, cycle 4 day 1, and cycle 7 day 1, blood was sampled. The sample was CD4+ or CD8+ T cells sorted from blood, taken in a trial of the OX40 agonist ivuxolimab. This clonotype originated in an adult with an advanced solid tumor such as melanoma, head and neck, liver or kidney cancer. J is TRBJ2-7 and V is TRBV7-9; tentatively, D is TRBD2 (6 bases). Written as DNA, the CDR3 is TGTGCCAGCAGCTTGGAGGGTGGCGAGCAGTACTTC. This gives the protein CASSLEGGEQYF.